The present entry profiles one T cell receptor beta chain with its context. Its specificity is not known. As to time point: week 47, end of study. All doses held 300 ug of mutant IDH1 20-mer peptide, with topical imiquimod. The patients were given eight vaccinations, one each in weeks 1, 3, 5, 7, 11, 15, 19 and 23. This sample is part of a study of a mutant IDH1 vaccine in newly diagnosed glioma. In the study overall: Commencement of vaccination occurred 4-6 weeks following radiotherapy alone, or concurrently with temozolomide cycles. The sex distribution of treated patients was about 62% male and about 40% female, with a mean age of around 43 years. Beforehand, treatment had been radiotherapy, temozolomide, or both; the majority received both.

The data were produced by immunoSEQ multiplex PCR, yet TCRdb's version contains in-frame clones alone and is incomplete. The sample yields tens of thousands of clones, about 75% seen once. The specimen was PBMCs, collected from a glioma patient whose treatment included an IDH1 peptide vaccine. The clonotype was recovered from a man aged 35 to 55 with glioma.

CDR3 sequence reads: CASVKQNTGELFF. The CDR3 region has the DNA TGTGCCAGCGTAAAGCAGAACACCGGGGAGCTGTTTTTT. The chain employs TRBV6-1 and TRBJ2-2, with D unclear. Per germline, CDR1 MNHNS and CDR2 SASEGT. V was shortened by 8 bases and J by 1 base, with 8 bases between the two germline ends. CDR3 length: 13 residues.